One and the same sample provided the 9 T cell receptor beta chains below, sequenced in a study of CD8+ T cells in alopecia areata. In each case, RNA was isolated and then reverse transcribed into cDNA as the sequencing template. Sequenced by immunoSEQ multiplex PCR; TCRdb stores in-frame clones only, minus some. The table lists about 200,000 clones, under 80% of them singletons. Indicated treatment: oral pan-JAK inhibitor, 5-10 mg twice daily. The sequencing here drew on CD4+ T cells sorted from blood, taken between weeks 49 and 50, from a patient treated with tofacitinib. The receptors shown here come from a human donor with alopecia areata.

Turning to this clone: A read error is possible here, since a much larger clone lies one base away. The rearrangement uses TRBV6-5 and TRBJ2-3; unclear D gene. V was shortened by 2 bases and J by 4 bases, with 1 base between the two germline ends. CDR1 and CDR2 from the germline V gene are MNHEY and SVGAGI. The CDR3 consists of 11 residues. Here the CDR3 DNA reads TGTGCCAGCAGTTACGCAGATACGCAGTATTTT. Translated: CASSYADTQYF.

Written as DNA, the CDR3 is TGTGCCAGCAGCTTAGGGAATTGGGCTGAAGCTTTCTTT. The encoded protein is CASSLGNWAEAFF. The chain recombines TRBV11-3 with TRBJ1-1; D not resolved. The CDR3 length is 13 residues. Trimming took off 1 base at V and 6 bases at J, with 9 bases between the two ends. The germline V gene has CDR1 SGHNT and CDR2 YENEEA.

The chain links TRBV29-1 to TRBJ2-7; a weak D match, TRBD2 (6 bases). The germline V gene has CDR1 SQVTM and CDR2 ANQGSEA. With 6 bases removed from V and 5 bases from J, the gap between germline ends came to 14 bases. The CDR3 runs to 12 residues. The chain's CDR3 is CSVQSPGDEQYF. DNA for the CDR3: TGCAGCGTGCAGAGCCCGGGGGACGAGCAGTACTTC.

The chain is built from TRBV29-1 and TRBJ1-2; the D is unclear. With 4 bases removed from V and 4 bases from J, the gap between germline ends came to 13 bases. The CDR3 consists of 13 residues. Germline V gene data show CDR1 as SQVTM and CDR2 as ANQGSEA. The CDR3 loop reads CSVVGLYGYGYTF. The CDR3 nucleotides are TGCAGCGTTGTAGGACTATATGGCTATGGCTACACCTTC.

This clone was found a few times. The chain recombines TRBV2 with TRBJ1-5; a possible D gene is TRBD1 (5 bases). Between the trimmed V and J ends, which lost 10 bases and 4 bases, there was a span of 11 bases. CDR3 size: 12 residues. Germline values: CDR1 SNHLY, CDR2 FYNNEI. CDR3 sequence reads: CATRGENQPQHF. CDR3 DNA: TGTGCCACACGAGGGGAGAATCAGCCCCAGCATTTT.

J is TRBJ1-2 and V is TRBV29-1, with 7 bases matching TRBD1. Per germline, CDR1 SQVTM and CDR2 ANQGSEA. Germline trimming cut 6 bases from V and 0 bases from J; bases unmatched to any gene: 4. CDR3 length equals 13 residues. The CDR3 DNA reads TGCAGCGTCACAGGGGTCCCTAACTATGGCTACACCTTC. The encoded protein is CSVTGVPNYGYTF.

The sample holds a few counts of this clone. The chain uses TRBV9 and TRBJ1-1; unclear D gene. Germline V gene lookup returns CDR1 SGDLS and CDR2 YYNGEE. The CDR3 spans 15 residues. V was cut by 2 bases and J by 4 bases, with 15 bases left in between. The CDR3 spells CASSVQTKRVTEAFF. The DNA for the CDR3 is TGTGCCAGCAGCGTCCAAACCAAAAGGGTCACTGAAGCTTTCTTT.

Comment on this clone: This sample includes further DNA sequences coding for the same CDR3. The J gene is TRBJ2-3, the V gene TRBV7-2; no clear D gene. CDR1 and CDR2 (germline): SGHTA, FQGNSA. The CDR3 extends over 11 amino acids. Trimming removed 1 base at V and 5 bases at J, with 1 base between. DNA of the CDR3: TGTGCCAGCAGCTTAGAAGATACGCAGTATTTT. It translates to CASSLEDTQYF.

This chain connects TRBV29-1 to TRBJ2-7; a weak D match, TRBD2 (6 bases). This CDR3 region has 13 residues. Germline lookup yields CDR1 SQVTM and CDR2 ANQGSEA. The V and J ends lost 6 bases and 0 bases respectively, with 12 bases between them. The DNA for the CDR3 is TGCAGCGTGGGGACTCTATACTCCTACGAGCAGTACTTC. Encoded protein: CSVGTLYSYEQYF.